The clone carrying this T cell receptor (beta chain) was observed a handful of times. Antigen specificity is unknown. The data originate from a study of CD8 T cells in ankylosing spondylitis. Study observations and caveats: Those disease-linked clones were CD8+; they were also relatively rare in peripheral blood. Earlier reports found some motif variants in synovial fluid and blood in reactive arthritis. In ankylosing spondylitis patients, matched synovial fluid reportedly showed significant enrichment of disease-linked clones.

Germline lookup yields CDR1 SGDLS and CDR2 YYNGEE. This CDR3 comprises 14 residues. The ends lost 4 bases at V and 4 bases at J; junction bases unmatched: 7. Quantitative barcoded 5'-RACE was used to prepare TCR beta libraries. Each CDR3 protein is one row after TCRdb ran MiXCR on the 5' RACE reads. The sample yields 150,000 to 200,000 distinct CDR3 sequences, 30% to 35% seen once. V usage is TRBV9 and J usage is TRBJ2-7; TRBD1 agrees at 8 bases. Sequencing used synovial fluid, either unsorted or a sorted T cell fraction (not recorded which). This TCR derives from a male donor with ankylosing spondylitis. CDR3: CASSPQGARYEQYF. The CDR3 region has the DNA TGTGCCAGCAGCCCCCAGGGGGCGAGGTACGAGCAGTACTTC.